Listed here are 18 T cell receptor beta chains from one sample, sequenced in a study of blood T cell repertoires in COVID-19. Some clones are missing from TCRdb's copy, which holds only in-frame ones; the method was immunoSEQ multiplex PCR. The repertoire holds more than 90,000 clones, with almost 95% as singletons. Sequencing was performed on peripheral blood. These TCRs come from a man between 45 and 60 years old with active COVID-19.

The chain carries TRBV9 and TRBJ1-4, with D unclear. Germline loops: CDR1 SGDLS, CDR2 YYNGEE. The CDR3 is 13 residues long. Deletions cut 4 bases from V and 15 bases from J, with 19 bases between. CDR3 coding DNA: TGTGCCAGCAGCCCCTCTGGCGACCCGAGGGTGTTTTTT. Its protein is CASSPSGDPRVFF. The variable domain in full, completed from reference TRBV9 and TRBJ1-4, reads DSGVTQTPKHLITATGQRVTLRCSPRSGDLSVYWYQQSLDQGLQFLIQYYNGEERAKGNILERFSAQQFPDLHSELNLSSLELGDSALYFCASSPSGDPRVFFGSGTQLSVL.

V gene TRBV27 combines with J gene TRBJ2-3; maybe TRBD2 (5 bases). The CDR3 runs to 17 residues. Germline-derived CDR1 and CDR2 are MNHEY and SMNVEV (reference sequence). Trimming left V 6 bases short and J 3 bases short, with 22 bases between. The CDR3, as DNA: TGTGCCAGCAGCCCCCTGGTTTCATTAGCGATAACAGATACGCAGTATTTT. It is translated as CASSPLVSLAITDTQYF.

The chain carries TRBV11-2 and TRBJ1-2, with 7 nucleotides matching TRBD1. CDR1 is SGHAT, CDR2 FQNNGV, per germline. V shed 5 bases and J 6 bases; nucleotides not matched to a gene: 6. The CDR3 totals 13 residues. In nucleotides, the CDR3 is TGTGCCAGCAGCCCCGGGACAGAACATGGCTACACCTTC. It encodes CASSPGTEHGYTF. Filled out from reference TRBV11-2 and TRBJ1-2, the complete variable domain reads EAGVAQSPRYKIIEKRQSVAFWCNPISGHATLYWYQQILGQGPKLLIQFQNNGVVDDSQLPKDRFSAERLKGVDSTLKIQPAKLEDSAVYLCASSPGTEHGYTFGSGTRLTVV.

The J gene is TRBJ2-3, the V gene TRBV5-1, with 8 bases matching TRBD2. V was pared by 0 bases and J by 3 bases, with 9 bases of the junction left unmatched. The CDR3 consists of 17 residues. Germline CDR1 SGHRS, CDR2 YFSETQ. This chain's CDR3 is CASSLGISGTGTDTQYF. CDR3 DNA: TGCGCCAGCAGCTTGGGGATTAGCGGGACCGGTACAGATACGCAGTATTTT.

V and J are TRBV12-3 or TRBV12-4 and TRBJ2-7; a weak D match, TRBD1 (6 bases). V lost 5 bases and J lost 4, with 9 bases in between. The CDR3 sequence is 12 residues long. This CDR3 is CASSQTGYEQYF. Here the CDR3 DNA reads TGTGCCAGCAGTCAGACAGGTTACGAGCAGTACTTC.

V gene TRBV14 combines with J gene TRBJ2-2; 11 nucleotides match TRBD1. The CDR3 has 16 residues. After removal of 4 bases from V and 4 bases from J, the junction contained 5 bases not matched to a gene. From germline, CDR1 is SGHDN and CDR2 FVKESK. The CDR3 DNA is TGTGCCAGCAGCCTCTGGGGACAGGGGGGCACCGGGGAGCTGTTTTTT. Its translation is CASSLWGQGGTGELFF.

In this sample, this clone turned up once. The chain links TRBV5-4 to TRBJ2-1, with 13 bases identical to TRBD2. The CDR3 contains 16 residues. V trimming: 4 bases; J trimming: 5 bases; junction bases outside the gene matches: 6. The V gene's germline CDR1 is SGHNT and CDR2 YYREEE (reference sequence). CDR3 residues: CASSIGLAGAHNEQFF. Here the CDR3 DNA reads TGTGCCAGCAGCATCGGACTAGCGGGGGCCCACAATGAGCAGTTCTTC.

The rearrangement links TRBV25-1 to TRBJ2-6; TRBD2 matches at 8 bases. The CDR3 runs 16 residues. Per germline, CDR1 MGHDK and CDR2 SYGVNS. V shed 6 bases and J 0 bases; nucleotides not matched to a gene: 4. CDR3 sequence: CASSHRGGSGANVLTF. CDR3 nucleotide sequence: TGTGCCAGCAGCCACCGGGGGGGCTCTGGGGCCAACGTCCTGACTTTC.

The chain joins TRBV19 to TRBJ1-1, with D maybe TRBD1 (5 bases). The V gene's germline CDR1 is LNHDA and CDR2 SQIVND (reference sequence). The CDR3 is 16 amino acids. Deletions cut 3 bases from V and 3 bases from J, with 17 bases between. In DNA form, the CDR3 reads TGTGCCAGTAGTATGGAACTCGGGGCGGGGGACACTGAAGCTTTCTTT. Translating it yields CASSMELGAGDTEAFF. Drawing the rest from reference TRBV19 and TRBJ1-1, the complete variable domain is DGGITQSPKYLFRKEGQNVTLSCEQNLNHDAMYWYRQDPGQGLRLIYYSQIVNDFQKGDIAEGYSVSREKKESFPLTVTSAQKNPTAFYLCASSMELGAGDTEAFFGQGTRLTVV.

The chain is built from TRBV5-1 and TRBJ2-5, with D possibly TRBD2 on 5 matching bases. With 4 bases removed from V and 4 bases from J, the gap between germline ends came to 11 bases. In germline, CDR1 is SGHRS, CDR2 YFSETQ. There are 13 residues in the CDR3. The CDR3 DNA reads TGCGCCAGCAGCGAGGGCAGCACAGAGACCCAGTACTTC. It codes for CASSEGSTETQYF. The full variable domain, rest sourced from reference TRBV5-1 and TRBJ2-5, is KAGVTQTPRYLIKTRGQQVTLSCSPISGHRSVSWYQQTPGQGLQFLFEYFSETQRNKGNFPGRFSGRQFSNSRSEMNVSTLELGDSALYLCASSEGSTETQYFGPGTRLLVL.

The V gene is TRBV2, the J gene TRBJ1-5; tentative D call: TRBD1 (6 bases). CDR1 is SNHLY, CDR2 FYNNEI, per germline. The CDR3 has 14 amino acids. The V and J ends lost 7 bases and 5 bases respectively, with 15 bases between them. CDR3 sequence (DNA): TGTGCCAGCACCGAACGGGGGGCTGATCAGCCCCAGCATTTT. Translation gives CASTERGADQPQHF.

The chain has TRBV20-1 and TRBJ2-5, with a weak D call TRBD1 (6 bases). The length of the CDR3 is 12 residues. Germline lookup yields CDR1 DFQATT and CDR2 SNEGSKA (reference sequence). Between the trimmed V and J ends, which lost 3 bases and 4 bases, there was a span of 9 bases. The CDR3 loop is CSASRGSETQYF. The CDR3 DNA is TGCAGTGCTAGTAGGGGGTCAGAGACCCAGTACTTC.

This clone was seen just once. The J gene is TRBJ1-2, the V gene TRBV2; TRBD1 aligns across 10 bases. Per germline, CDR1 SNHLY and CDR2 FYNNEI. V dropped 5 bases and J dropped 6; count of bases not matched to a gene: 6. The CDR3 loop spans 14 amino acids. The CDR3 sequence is CASSFRQGADGYTF. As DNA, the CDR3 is TGTGCCAGCAGTTTTAGACAGGGGGCGGATGGCTACACCTTC.

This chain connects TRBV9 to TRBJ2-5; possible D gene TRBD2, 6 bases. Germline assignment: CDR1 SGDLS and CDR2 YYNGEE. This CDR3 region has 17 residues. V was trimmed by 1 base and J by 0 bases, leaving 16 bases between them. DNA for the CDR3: TGTGCCAGCAGCGTAAACACTGGGACTTCGTACCAAGAGACCCAGTACTTC. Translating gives CASSVNTGTSYQETQYF.

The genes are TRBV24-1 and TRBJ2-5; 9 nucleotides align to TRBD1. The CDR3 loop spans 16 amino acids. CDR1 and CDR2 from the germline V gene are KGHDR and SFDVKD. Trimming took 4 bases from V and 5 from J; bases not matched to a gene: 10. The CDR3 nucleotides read TGTGCCACCAGTGAACCCAACGGACAGGGGTCGGAGACCCAGTACTTC. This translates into CATSEPNGQGSETQYF.

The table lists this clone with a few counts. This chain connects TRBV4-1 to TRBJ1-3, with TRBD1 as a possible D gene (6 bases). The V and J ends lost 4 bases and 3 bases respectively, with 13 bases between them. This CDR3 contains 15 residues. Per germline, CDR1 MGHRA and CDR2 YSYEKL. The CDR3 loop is CASSLAGVNGNTIYF. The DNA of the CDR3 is TGCGCCAGCAGCCTAGCAGGGGTTAATGGAAACACCATATATTTT.

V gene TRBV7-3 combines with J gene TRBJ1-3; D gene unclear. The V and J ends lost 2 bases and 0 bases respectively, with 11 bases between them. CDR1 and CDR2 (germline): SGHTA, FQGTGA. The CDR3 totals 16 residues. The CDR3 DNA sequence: TGTGCCAGCAGCTTAGGCGGCACCAGCTCTGGAAACACCATATATTTT. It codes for CASSLGGTSSGNTIYF.

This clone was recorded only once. The CDR3 bases are TGTGCCAGCAGCCAAGTCGGGGGAGCGGCCGGGGAGCTGTTTTTT. Translation gives CASSQVGGAAGELFF. V usage is TRBV3-1 (or the pseudogene TRBV3-2) and J usage is TRBJ2-2; perhaps TRBD2 as D (6 bases). The CDR3 covers 15 residues. Germline V gene data show CDR1 as LGHDT and CDR2 as YNNKEL (reference sequence). The germline V and J ends were trimmed by 1 base and 6 bases, with 12 bases remaining between them.